This TCR beta chain was sequenced during a study of cytomegalovirus exposure and HLA in healthy donors. Regarding this clone: Antigen: not known.

The CDR3 spans 15 residues. CDR1 and CDR2 from the germline V gene are SGDLS and YYNGEE. Trimming at V came to 3 bases and at J to 7 bases, leaving 5 bases not matched to a gene. PCR involved 60 Vbeta and 13 Jbeta primers. Data came from immunoSEQ multiplex PCR; TCRdb stores just in-frame clones and leaves some out. The profile shows under 200,000 clones, around 82% of them singletons. General observations from the study: Researchers reported in a later analysis that a missense DCLRE1C variant was tied to TCR beta V- and J-gene trimming. Productive status was seen about 90% or about 30% of the time for most TCR beta V segments in an earlier analysis.

V is TRBV9 and J is TRBJ2-5, with 14 nucleotides matching TRBD2. Source material: PBMCs. The receptor's source is a middle-aged man in good health and CMV-seropositive. The CDR3 region has the DNA TGTGCCAGCAGCGCGACTAGCGGGAGGGGGGGGACCCAGTACTTC. As protein: CASSATSGRGGTQYF.